The rows below give T cell receptor beta chains drawn from one sample of a study of technical replicates of blood from a few donors. Profiled with immunoSEQ multiplex PCR; TCRdb holds only in-frame clones, not every one. Among tens of thousands of clones listed, more than 85% were seen once. Sequenced input: PBMCs. The receptors were gathered from a human donor in good health. Some clones in this sample may be carry-over from other donors' samples. Both conserved end residues are part of each CDR3. D genes are given only for firm matches. Expanded clones are given a class, and other clones once, few, many or no size at all.

J,size,V,D,CDR3,DNA
TRBJ2-1,-,TRBV19,TRBD2,CASSIPGGPLNEQFF,TGTGCCAGTAGTATACCGGGAGGGCCTCTCAATGAGCAGTTCTTC
TRBJ1-2,-,TRBV29-1,-,CSVKSGGNYGYTF,TGCAGCGTTAAGTCGGGCGGGAACTATGGCTACACCTTC
TRBJ1-1,-,TRBV18,TRBD1,CASSPPRGTGNTEAFF,TGTGCCAGCTCACCGCCGAGGGGGACAGGGAACACTGAAGCTTTCTTT
TRBJ2-3,-,TRBV5-1,-,CASRLGSPGDTQYF,TGCGCCAGCAGGTTGGGGAGCCCGGGAGATACGCAGTATTTT
TRBJ2-2,-,TRBV7-9,TRBD1,CASSALQGDGGELFF,TGTGCCAGCAGCGCCTTACAGGGGGACGGCGGGGAGCTGTTTTTT
TRBJ2-7,-,TRBV19,TRBD1,CASGNRGAYEQYF,TGTGCCAGTGGGAACAGGGGTGCCTACGAGCAGTACTTC
TRBJ2-7,-,TRBV27,TRBD1,CASSFTSDRNSYEQYF,TGTGCCAGCAGTTTTACCTCGGACAGGAACTCCTACGAGCAGTACTTC
TRBJ2-7,-,TRBV29-1,TRBD2,CSVEQAGKGKEQYF,TGCAGCGTTGAACAAGCGGGAAAAGGAAAGGAGCAGTACTTC
TRBJ2-3,-,TRBV6-4,-,CASSQAETDTQYF,TGTGCCAGCAGTCAGGCCGAAACAGATACGCAGTATTTT
TRBJ2-3,-,TRBV15,TRBD2,CATSTSGRRGDTQYF,TGTGCCACCAGCACTAGCGGGCGGCGAGGGGATACGCAGTATTTT
TRBJ2-2,-,TRBV7-2,TRBD2,CASRLAGVDTGELFF,TGTGCCAGCAGACTAGCGGGAGTGGACACCGGGGAGCTGTTTTTT
TRBJ1-1,-,TRBV5-1,TRBD1,CASTTGGTGGGNTEAFF,TGCGCCAGCACCACCGGTGGGACAGGGGGAGGGAACACTGAAGCTTTCTTT
TRBJ2-5,once,TRBV9,-,CASSVSGLAWETQYF,TGTGCCAGCAGCGTAAGCGGGCTAGCCTGGGAGACCCAGTACTTC
TRBJ2-3,-,TRBV4-3,-,CASSQEGGDADTQYF,TGCGCCAGCAGCCAAGAAGGAGGAGACGCGGATACGCAGTATTTT
TRBJ2-4,-,TRBV28,-,CASSTRQGGLAKNIQYF,TGTGCCAGCAGTACCAGACAGGGAGGCCTAGCCAAAAACATTCAGTACTTC
TRBJ2-3,few,TRBV2,-,CASIRELAPTDTQYF,TGTGCCAGCATCCGAGAGCTAGCGCCCACAGATACGCAGTATTTT
TRBJ1-5,-,TRBV2,TRBD1,CASRPATGANQPQHF,TGTGCCAGCAGACCAGCGACAGGGGCCAATCAGCCCCAGCATTTT
TRBJ1-1,-,TRBV2,TRBD1,CASSPTGDNTEAFF,TGTGCCAGCAGCCCGACAGGGGACAACACTGAAGCTTTCTTT
TRBJ1-4,-,TRBV7-8,-,CASSFGVRVGEKLFF,TGTGCCAGCAGCTTTGGGGTGCGGGTGGGGGAAAAACTGTTTTTT
TRBJ1-1,-,TRBV5-8,-,CASSSLPGTEAFF,TGTGCCAGCAGCTCCCTCCCGGGGACAGAAGCTTTCTTT
TRBJ1-2,-,TRBV5-1,-,CASSLAEAGYTF,TGCGCCAGCAGCTTGGCCGAAGCGGGCTACACCTTC
TRBJ2-7,-,TRBV4-3,-,CASSQVQASSYEQYF,TGCGCCAGCAGCCAAGTGCAGGCGAGTTCCTACGAGCAGTACTTC
TRBJ1-2,-,TRBV30,TRBD1,CAWRQGRTDYGYTF,TGTGCCTGGAGACAGGGGCGAACCGACTATGGCTACACCTTC
TRBJ1-1,-,TRBV28,-,CASMRGANTEAFF,TGTGCCAGCATGCGGGGGGCGAACACTGAAGCTTTCTTT
TRBJ1-1,-,TRBV10-3,TRBD1,CAISESLQGATEAFF,TGTGCCATCAGTGAGTCCTTACAGGGGGCCACTGAAGCTTTCTTT
TRBJ1-6,-,TRBV7-3,TRBD1,CASSLTGRQGAVSPLHF,TGTGCCAGCAGCTTAACCGGGAGACAGGGGGCCGTTTCACCCCTCCACTTT
TRBJ1-2,once,TRBV15,TRBD1,CATSAQTGNYGYTF,TGTGCCACCAGCGCCCAGACAGGGAACTATGGCTACACCTTC
TRBJ2-5,-,TRBV7-2,-,CASTLDRGETQYF,TGTGCCAGCACCTTGGATAGAGGGGAGACCCAGTACTTC
TRBJ2-1,once,TRBV18,TRBD2,CASSRSGTSGTFSYNEQFF,TGTGCCAGCTCACGATCCGGGACTAGCGGGACCTTCTCCTACAATGAGCAGTTCTTC
TRBJ1-2,-,TRBV7-9,TRBD1,CASSLAEGAQLYYGYTF,TGTGCCAGCAGCTTAGCGGAGGGGGCGCAGTTATATTATGGCTACACCTTC
TRBJ2-7,-,TRBV7-2,TRBD2,CASSSSGISSYEQYF,TGTGCCAGCAGCAGTAGCGGGATAAGCTCCTACGAGCAGTACTTC